These 8 T cell receptor beta chains were all obtained from the same sample, sequenced in a study of early T cells in non-severe SARS-CoV-2 infection. TCRdb itself ran the 5' RACE reads through MiXCR, one entry per CDR3 protein. The sample lists about 44,000 distinct CDR3 sequences; under 30% were seen once. Sequenced material: whole blood, taken at baseline. These receptor sequences come from an adult who was a healthcare worker with PCR-confirmed SARS-CoV-2 infection or an uninfected control (not recorded which).

This clonotype is deemed medium-sized. The gene calls are TRBV6-5 and TRBJ2-7; TRBD1 agrees at 9 bases. The germline V gene has CDR1 MNHEY and CDR2 SVGAGI. This CDR3 spans 17 amino acids. Losses at the gene ends were 2 bases for V and 4 bases for J; bases not matched to a gene: 12. The CDR3 loop is CASSYPRRGQGIYEQYF. The CDR3 region has the DNA TGTGCCAGCAGTTACCCCCGGAGGGGACAGGGTATATACGAGCAGTACTTC.

The table lists this clonotype with a few counts. J is TRBJ2-3 and V is TRBV29-1, with 7 bases that match TRBD2. The CDR3 sequence is 15 residues long. Germline V lookup: CDR1 SQVTM, CDR2 ANQGSEA. J lost 0 bases, V lost 1 base, and 4 bases had no gene match. The CDR3 DNA follows: TGCAGCGTTGAAGGGCGGGGGACTAGCACAGATACGCAGTATTTT. Translation gives CSVEGRGTSTDTQYF.

V is TRBV29-1 and J is TRBJ2-5; D is possibly TRBD1 (5 bases). V lost 4 bases to trimming and J lost 3 bases, with 15 bases between them. Per germline, CDR1 SQVTM and CDR2 ANQGSEA. The CDR3 loop spans 14 amino acids. The CDR3 reads CSVGPGMGKETQYF. The CDR3 region has the DNA TGCAGCGTTGGGCCAGGGATGGGTAAAGAGACCCAGTACTTC.

The V call is TRBV12-3 or TRBV12-4, the J call TRBJ1-2; D is undetermined. The V and J ends lost 2 bases and 13 bases respectively, with 17 bases between them. CDR3 length: 13 amino acids. This CDR3 reads CASSLLMRHGVTF. CDR3 DNA: TGTGCCAGCAGTTTACTCATGAGACACGGTGTCACCTTC.

The chain links TRBV30 to TRBJ2-3; unclear D gene. This CDR3 region has 14 residues. The V end lost 4 bases, the J end lost 0 bases, and 11 bases lay between the germline ends. CDR1 is GTSNPN, CDR2 SVGIG, per germline (reference sequence). The CDR3 loop reads CAWNPWGSTDTQYF. Here the CDR3 DNA reads TGTGCCTGGAATCCCTGGGGAAGCACAGATACGCAGTATTTT.

This clonotype is categorized as medium-sized. V gene TRBV4-1 combines with J gene TRBJ2-1, with 7 bases aligning to TRBD2. Trimming removed 3 bases from V and 7 bases from J; junction bases left unmatched: 9. Germline V CDR1 and CDR2: MGHRA, YSYEKL. CDR3 size: 15 residues. The CDR3 region is CASSQMAGDSNEQFF. In DNA, the CDR3 is TGCGCCAGCAGCCAGATGGCGGGAGACTCTAATGAGCAGTTCTTC.

This clonotype has just a few counts. The gene calls are TRBV11-2 and TRBJ2-5; perhaps TRBD2 as D (5 bases). The CDR3 runs 13 residues. The V end lost 6 bases, the J end lost 1 base, and 9 bases lay between the germline ends. In germline, CDR1 is SGHAT, CDR2 FQNNGV. The CDR3 region is CASRPGSQETQYF. CDR3 in DNA: TGTGCCAGCAGACCGGGGAGCCAAGAGACCCAGTACTTC.

This clonotype was counted ten times or more. This sequence joins TRBV6-1 and TRBJ1-1; D remains ambiguous. Germline V gene data show CDR1 as MNHNS and CDR2 as SASEGT. There are 14 residues in the CDR3. Between the trimmed V and J ends, which lost 3 bases and 3 bases, there was a span of 11 bases. CDR3: CASSDFAPDTEAFF. CDR3 sequence (DNA): TGTGCCAGCAGTGACTTTGCCCCCGACACTGAAGCTTTCTTT.